The next 20 T cell receptor beta chains were all read from a single sample in a study of cytomegalovirus exposure and HLA in healthy donors. Assay: immunoSEQ multiplex PCR; the TCRdb copy retains only in-frame clones and omits some. The data contain under 400,000 clones, nearly 90% of them seen just once; the ten biggest clones take up about 0.96%. The sample taken for sequencing was PBMCs. Receptors originate from a man between 25 and 39 years old in good health and CMV-seronegative.

V gene TRBV19 combines with J gene TRBJ2-7, with TRBD1 identical over 7 bases. The CDR3 runs 15 residues. J gave up 1 base and V 0 bases, and 3 bases lay outside the gene matches. Germline V gives CDR1 LNHDA, CDR2 SQIVND (reference sequence). This chain's CDR3 is CASSIDRGSSYEQYF. The CDR3 DNA is TGTGCCAGTAGTATAGACAGGGGGTCTTCCTACGAGCAGTACTTC.

The chain joins TRBV19 to TRBJ1-5; TRBD1 might be the D (6 bases). The CDR3 is made up of 13 amino acids. V was cut by 4 bases and J by 5 bases, with 9 bases left in between. Germline CDR1 LNHDA, CDR2 SQIVND (reference sequence). The CDR3 spells CASSRKGDQPQHF. The CDR3 DNA reads as TGTGCCAGTAGTAGGAAGGGGGATCAGCCCCAGCATTTT. The entire variable domain, with the rest obtained from reference TRBV19 and TRBJ1-5, is as follows: DGGITQSPKYLFRKEGQNVTLSCEQNLNHDAMYWYRQDPGQGLRLIYYSQIVNDFQKGDIAEGYSVSREKKESFPLTVTSAQKNPTAFYLCASSRKGDQPQHFGDGTRLSIL.

The J gene is TRBJ1-2, the V gene TRBV27, with D hard to call. This CDR3 is 13 amino acids long. Trimming shortened V by 5 bases and J by 8 bases, and 15 bases separated the two germline ends. Germline V lookup: CDR1 MNHEY, CDR2 SMNVEV (reference sequence). In DNA form, the CDR3 reads TGTGCCAGCAGTCCCCGAGGGCTGCGAGGCTACACCTTC. The encoded protein is CASSPRGLRGYTF.

The CDR3 DNA reads as TGTGCCAGCAGCTTGGTGGGACAGTGGCACTATGGCTACACCTTC. Its translation: CASSLVGQWHYGYTF. The chain employs TRBV5-4 and TRBJ1-2, with 7 bases that match TRBD1. V shed 0 bases, J shed 3 bases, and the junction held 5 bases outside the gene matches. CDR3 size: 15 residues. In germline, CDR1 is SGHNT, CDR2 YYREEE (reference sequence).

This chain joins TRBV5-1 and TRBJ1-3; 8 bases line up with TRBD1. This CDR3 is 16 amino acids long. The V and J ends lost 4 bases and 0 bases, in that order; junction bases with no gene match: 6. Germline lookup yields CDR1 SGHRS and CDR2 YFSETQ. The CDR3 loop reads CASSTGQGSSGNTIYF. DNA for the CDR3: TGCGCCAGCAGCACAGGACAGGGAAGCTCTGGAAACACCATATATTTT.

The chain couples TRBV19 to TRBJ2-6, with 9 bases identical to TRBD1. The CDR3 has 18 residues. CDR1 is LNHDA, CDR2 SQIVND, per germline (reference sequence). V lost 5 bases, J lost 0 bases, and 8 bases stayed unmatched. CDR3 coding DNA: TGTGCCAGTAGTGGATTACCGGGACAGGGCTCTGGGGCCAACGTCCTGACTTTC. It specifies CASSGLPGQGSGANVLTF.

The chain uses TRBV7-9 and TRBJ1-2; 9 bases agree with TRBD1. The CDR3 is 13 amino acids. CDR1 is SEHNR and CDR2 is FQNEAQ in the germline V gene (reference sequence). V shed 7 bases and J 2 bases; nucleotides not matched to a gene: 2. In nucleotides, the CDR3 is TGTGCCAGCATTGGACAGGGGAACTATGGCTACACCTTC. Its protein is CASIGQGNYGYTF.

The chain employs TRBV27 and TRBJ1-2, with D possibly being TRBD1 (6 bases). The CDR3 length is 13 residues. The germline gives CDR1 MNHEY, CDR2 SMNVEV (reference sequence). V lost 2 bases and J 7 bases, leaving 11 bases between the germline ends. CDR3 bases: TGTGCCAGCAGTTTAAGGGGGATGGGTGGCTACACCTTC. Translation: CASSLRGMGGYTF.

The CDR3 bases are TGTGCCAGCAACTACGGACAGGCCACCGGGGAGCTGTTTTTT. Its translation: CASNYGQATGELFF. This rearrangement joins TRBV9 to TRBJ2-2; 7 nucleotides match TRBD1. CDR1 SGDLS and CDR2 YYNGEE come from the germline V gene. The junction had 6 bases not matched to a gene; V was cut back by 6 bases and J by 4 bases. This CDR3 contains 14 residues.

This clone was observed a handful of times. V is TRBV27 and J is TRBJ1-5; D may be TRBD1 (5 bases). The CDR3 contains 20 residues. Trimming shortened V by 2 bases and J by 1 base, and 24 bases separated the two germline ends. CDR1 and CDR2 (germline): MNHEY, SMNVEV (reference sequence). DNA of the CDR3: TGTGCCAGCAGTTTAAAATTCGGGACTTTTGAAGAGGAGAGCAATCAGCCCCAGCATTTT. Translated: CASSLKFGTFEEESNQPQHF.

This clone has just one count. The V gene is TRBV2, the J gene TRBJ1-1; D possibly corresponds to TRBD1 (6 bases). This CDR3 is 13 amino acids long. Trimming stripped 5 bases from V and 4 bases from J, with 11 bases between. Germline-derived CDR1 and CDR2 are SNHLY and FYNNEI. In DNA form, the CDR3 reads TGTGCCAGCAGTCTTGGACAGTTCACTGAAGCTTTCTTT. It encodes CASSLGQFTEAFF. The complete variable domain, with remaining parts taken from reference TRBV2 and TRBJ1-1, reads EPEVTQTPSHQVTQMGQEVILRCVPISNHLYFYWYRQILGQKVEFLVSFYNNEISEKSEIFDDQFSVERPDGSNFTLKIRSTKLEDSAMYFCASSLGQFTEAFFGQGTRLTVV.

This clone was recorded once. The chain uses TRBV9 and TRBJ2-7; no definite D call. Germline values: CDR1 SGDLS, CDR2 YYNGEE. The length of the CDR3 is 12 residues. Trimming cost V 3 bases and J 3 bases, with 7 bases left between them. CDR3 residues: CASSASFYEQYF. The CDR3 DNA reads TGTGCCAGCAGCGCGAGCTTCTACGAGCAGTACTTC.

The V and J genes are TRBV15 and TRBJ2-1; maybe TRBD2 (6 bases). This CDR3 has 13 amino acids. Germline CDR1 LNHNV, CDR2 YYDKDF (reference sequence). V was trimmed by 4 bases and J by 6 bases, leaving 10 bases between them. This CDR3 is CATSKRLVNEQFF. The CDR3 DNA reads TGTGCCACCAGCAAAAGACTAGTCAATGAGCAGTTCTTC.

This chain connects TRBV19 to TRBJ1-2, with TRBD1 as a possible D gene (6 bases). Trimming left V 3 bases short and J 0 bases short, with 11 bases between. Germline V lookup: CDR1 LNHDA, CDR2 SQIVND (reference sequence). The CDR3 loop spans 15 amino acids. This chain's CDR3 is CASSIQGTTNYGYTF. CDR3 coding DNA: TGTGCCAGTAGTATCCAAGGGACAACTAACTATGGCTACACCTTC.

The rearrangement uses TRBV7-9 and TRBJ2-5; 9 nucleotides line up with TRBD2. Germline CDR1 and CDR2: SEHNR and FQNEAQ (reference sequence). The CDR3 spans 16 residues. After removal of 1 base from V and 5 bases from J, the junction contained 8 bases not matched to a gene. The CDR3 DNA reads as TGTGCCAGCAGCTTAGTTTCTAGCGGGGAGGGGGAGACCCAGTACTTC. Translated, it gives CASSLVSSGEGETQYF.

The J gene is TRBJ2-1, the V gene TRBV4-2, with D maybe TRBD1 (5 bases). This CDR3 has 14 residues. In germline, CDR1 is LGHNA, CDR2 YNFKEQ. V gave up 0 bases and J gave up 10 bases, with 13 bases separating them. The CDR3 here is CASSQDNRGSEQFF. CDR3 DNA sequence: TGTGCCAGCAGCCAAGATAATAGGGGTTCGGAGCAGTTCTTC.

The chain recombines TRBV4-3 with TRBJ2-7; 8 bases map to TRBD1. This CDR3 is 17 amino acids long. Germline V gene data show CDR1 as LGHNA and CDR2 as YSLEER. V lost 0 bases to trimming and J lost 2 bases; unmatched junction nucleotides: 9. The CDR3 DNA reads TGCGCCAGCAGCCAAGATCTTTCGGGACAGGCCGCCTACGAGCAGTACTTC. Its protein is CASSQDLSGQAAYEQYF.

The sample holds a few counts of this clone. The chain is built from TRBV5-1 and TRBJ1-5, with a possible D match to TRBD1 (5 bases). Germline V gene sequence: CDR1 SGHRS, CDR2 YFSETQ. The ends were cut back, 0 bases at V and 7 bases at J, with 8 bases in the middle. The CDR3 covers 13 residues. The CDR3 sequence: CASSLAGGQPQHF. The CDR3 DNA reads as TGCGCCAGCAGCTTGGCGGGGGGGCAGCCCCAGCATTTT.

The rearrangement joins TRBV9 to TRBJ2-3; 7 bases agree with TRBD2. V lost 3 bases to trimming and J lost 3 bases; unmatched junction nucleotides: 4. The V gene's germline CDR1 is SGDLS and CDR2 YYNGEE. The CDR3 runs 14 residues. This CDR3 is CASSAVLATDTQYF. Here the CDR3 DNA reads TGTGCCAGCAGCGCGGTACTAGCGACAGATACGCAGTATTTT. Combining the CDR3 with reference TRBV9 and TRBJ2-3 gives the whole variable domain DSGVTQTPKHLITATGQRVTLRCSPRSGDLSVYWYQQSLDQGLQFLIQYYNGEERAKGNILERFSAQQFPDLHSELNLSSLELGDSALYFCASSAVLATDTQYFGPGTRLTVL.

In DNA form, the CDR3 reads TGCAGCGTTTCGGGGACTAGCGGGGGTTACACAGATACGCAGTATTTT. It is translated as CSVSGTSGGYTDTQYF. The V gene is TRBV29-1, the J gene TRBJ2-3, with 14 bases identical to TRBD2. With V trimmed by 5 bases and J by 2 bases, 6 bases remained unmatched. Germline V gene sequence: CDR1 SQVTM, CDR2 ANQGSEA. This CDR3 has 16 residues.